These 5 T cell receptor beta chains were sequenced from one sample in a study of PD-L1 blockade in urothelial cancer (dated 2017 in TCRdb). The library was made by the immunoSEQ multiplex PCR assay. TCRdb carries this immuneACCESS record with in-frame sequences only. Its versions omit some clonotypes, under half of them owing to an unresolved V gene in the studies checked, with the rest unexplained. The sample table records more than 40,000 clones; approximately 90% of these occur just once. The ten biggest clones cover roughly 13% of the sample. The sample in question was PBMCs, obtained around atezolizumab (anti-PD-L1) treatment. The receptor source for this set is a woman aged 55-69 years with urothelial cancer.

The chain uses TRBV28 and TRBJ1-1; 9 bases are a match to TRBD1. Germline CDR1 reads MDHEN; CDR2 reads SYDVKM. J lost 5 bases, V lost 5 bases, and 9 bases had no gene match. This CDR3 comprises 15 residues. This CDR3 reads CASSDRTGELTEAFF. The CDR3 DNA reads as TGTGCCAGCAGTGACCGGACAGGGGAATTGACTGAAGCTTTCTTT.

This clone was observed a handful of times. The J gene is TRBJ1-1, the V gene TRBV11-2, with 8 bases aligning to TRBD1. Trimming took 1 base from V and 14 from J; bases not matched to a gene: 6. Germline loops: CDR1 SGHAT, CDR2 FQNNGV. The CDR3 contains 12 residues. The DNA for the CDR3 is TGTGCCAGCAGCTTAGGGACAGGGCAGACCTTCTTT. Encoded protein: CASSLGTGQTFF.

The CDR3 nucleotides are TGTGCCAGTAGTATGACTAGCGGCACCTACGAGCAGTACTTC. Translating it yields CASSMTSGTYEQYF. This chain connects TRBV19 to TRBJ2-7; TRBD2 matches 9 bases. The germline CDR1 and CDR2 sequences are LNHDA and SQIVND (reference sequence). This CDR3 contains 14 residues. Germline trimming cut 3 bases from V and 2 bases from J; bases unmatched to any gene: 2.

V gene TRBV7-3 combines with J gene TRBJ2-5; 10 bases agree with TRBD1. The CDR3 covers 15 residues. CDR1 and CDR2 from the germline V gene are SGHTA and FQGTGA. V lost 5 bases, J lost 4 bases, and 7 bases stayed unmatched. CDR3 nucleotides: TGTGCCAGCAGCCCTGGACAGGGGGGGAGAGAGACCCAGTACTTC. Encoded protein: CASSPGQGGRETQYF.

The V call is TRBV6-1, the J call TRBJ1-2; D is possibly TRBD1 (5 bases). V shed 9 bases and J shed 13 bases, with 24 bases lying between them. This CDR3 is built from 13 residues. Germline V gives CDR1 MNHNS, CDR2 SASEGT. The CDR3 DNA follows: TGTGCCAGATCCAACTACCGACAGACCGAGTTCACCTTC. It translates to CARSNYRQTEFTF.